This TCR beta chain was profiled in a study of T and B cells in COVID-19 patients. Findings of the study overall: Patients with COVID-19 reportedly showed strongly skewed T cell receptor beta variable and joining gene usage.

Multiplex PCR with BIOMED2 TRB-A/B primer pools amplified TRB rearrangements. Via MiXCR, TCRdb re-called the multiplex PCR reads, giving one row per CDR3 protein. The sample has around 8,700 distinct CDR3 sequences; over 30% are singletons. V lost 2 bases, J lost 3 bases, and 20 bases lay in between. The CDR3 extends over 18 amino acids. CDR1 is MNHEY, CDR2 SVGEGT, per germline. From blood, about 220-500 ng of genomic DNA served as TRB template. A word on this clonotype: Its antigen is unidentified.

Sequencing was performed on blood. This TCR came from a human donor with active COVID-19. The chain joins TRBV6-2 or TRBV6-3 to TRBJ1-5; a weak D match, TRBD1 (6 bases). CDR3 loop: CASSYPHSGTPFNQPQHF. CDR3 sequence (DNA): TGTGCCAGCAGTTACCCGCACTCAGGGACACCATTCAATCAGCCCCAGCATTTT.